This section outlines one T cell receptor beta chain sequence together with its context. Its antigen is not identified. The data were obtained in a study of T cell responses to AZD1222 COVID-19 vaccine. Second-dose intervals near 4 or 12 weeks were combined. TCRdb keeps only in-frame clones here, not all; method: immunoSEQ multiplex PCR. The sample consists of some 110,000 clones, 75% to 90% of them appearing once. Overall study findings and caveats: Repertoires were collected only later (after the peak T cell response had occurred).

The source is an adult who received the AZD1222 COVID-19 vaccine. The source was peripheral blood, collected 28 days after the second AZD1222 dose.

Written as DNA, the CDR3 is TGTGCCAGCAGTCCCAGGCAACTCCGGGTCCAGGCTTTCTTT. Translating it yields CASSPRQLRVQAFF. The chain has TRBV27 and TRBJ1-1, with D unclear. Per germline, CDR1 MNHEY and CDR2 SMNVEV (reference sequence). The V and J ends lost 5 bases and 11 bases respectively, with 21 bases between them. The CDR3 has 14 amino acids.